This TCR beta chain derives from a study of CD8+ T cells in alopecia areata. As for this clone: What it recognizes is unknown.

Study-level points and caveats: The study found that many expanded lesional clones persisted in scalp and blood during tofacitinib.

Germline V gene lookup returns CDR1 SGHVS and CDR2 FNYEAQ. The CDR3 length is 11 residues. Trimming removed 0 bases from V and 5 bases from J, with 1 base in between. Treatment indicated: oral pan-JAK inhibitor, 5-10 mg twice daily. Those with alopecia areata gave lesional scalp punch biopsies and peripheral blood. RNA extraction was followed by reverse transcription into cDNA, which acted as the sequencing template. TCRdb's copy holds only in-frame clones and misses some; the assay was immunoSEQ multiplex PCR. This sample yields roughly 250,000 clones, of which 60% are seen a single time; roughly 0.93% belongs to the top ten.

The sample was CD4+ T cells sorted from blood, taken at roughly week 52, from a patient treated with tofacitinib. The clonotype comes from a human donor with alopecia areata. V is TRBV7-6 and J is TRBJ2-5; the D is unclear. CDR3 nucleotide sequence: TGTGCCAGCAGCTTAGCCGAGACCCAGTACTTC. Residues: CASSLAETQYF.